This T cell receptor beta chain is drawn from a study of Ad26.COV2.S vaccination and SARS-CoV-2 variants. TCRdb's copy holds only in-frame clones and misses some; the assay was immunoSEQ multiplex PCR. Among hundreds of thousands of clones listed, more than 85% were seen once. The CDR3 has 13 residues. CDR1 is GTSNPN, CDR2 SVGIG, per germline (reference sequence). V lost 7 bases and J 4 bases, leaving 13 bases between the germline ends. Treatment of the sample: about 20 received Ad26.COV2.S at low or high dose, single or two shots; several received placebo; per-sample allocation not given. On day 63 after the first injection, vaccine and placebo recipients gave samples. This person who donated was an adult of 18-55 years in Boston.

V and J are TRBV30 and TRBJ1-4, with a tentative D call TRBD1 (6 bases). This clonotype was sampled from a person between 18 and 59 years old who received the Ad26.COV2.S COVID-19 vaccine or a placebo. The sample here was peripheral blood, taken in a trial of Ad26.COV2.S vaccine versus placebo. CDR3 sequence: CAFTDSFNEKLFF. The CDR3 DNA reads as TGTGCCTTTACGGACAGTTTTAATGAAAAACTGTTTTTT.